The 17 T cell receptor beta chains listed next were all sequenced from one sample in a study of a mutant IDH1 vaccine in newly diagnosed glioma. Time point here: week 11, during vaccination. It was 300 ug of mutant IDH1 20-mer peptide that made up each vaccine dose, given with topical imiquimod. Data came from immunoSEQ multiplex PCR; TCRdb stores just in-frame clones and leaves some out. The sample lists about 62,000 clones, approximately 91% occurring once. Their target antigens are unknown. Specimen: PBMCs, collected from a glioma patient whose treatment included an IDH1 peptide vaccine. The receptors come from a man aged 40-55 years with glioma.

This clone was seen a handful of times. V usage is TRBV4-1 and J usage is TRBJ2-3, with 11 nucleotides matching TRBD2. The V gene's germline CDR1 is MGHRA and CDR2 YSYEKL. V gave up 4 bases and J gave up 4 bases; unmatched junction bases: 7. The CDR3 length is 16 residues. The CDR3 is CASSPRGTSGADTQYF. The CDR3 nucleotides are TGCGCCAGCAGCCCCCGTGGGACTAGCGGCGCAGATACGCAGTATTTT.

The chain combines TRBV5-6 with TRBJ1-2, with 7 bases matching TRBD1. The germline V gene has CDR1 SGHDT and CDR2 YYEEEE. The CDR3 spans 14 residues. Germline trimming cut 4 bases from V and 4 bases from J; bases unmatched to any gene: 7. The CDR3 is CASSGGTEPYGYTF. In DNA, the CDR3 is TGTGCCAGCAGCGGAGGGACAGAGCCCTATGGCTACACCTTC. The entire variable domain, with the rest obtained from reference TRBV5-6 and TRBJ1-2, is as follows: DAGVTQSPTHLIKTRGQQVTLRCSPKSGHDTVSWYQQALGQGPQFIFQYYEEEERQRGNFPDRFSGHQFPNYSSELNVNALLLGDSALYLCASSGGTEPYGYTFGSGTRLTVV.

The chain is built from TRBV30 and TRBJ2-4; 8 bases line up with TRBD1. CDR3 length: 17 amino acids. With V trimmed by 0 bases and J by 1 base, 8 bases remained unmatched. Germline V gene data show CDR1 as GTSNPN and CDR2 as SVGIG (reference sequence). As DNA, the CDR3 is TGTGCCTGGAGTGTTCCCCAGGGGGCACGGGCCAAAAACATTCAGTACTTC. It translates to CAWSVPQGARAKNIQYF.

The CDR3 protein is CAIRTAAGTDTQYF. The DNA of the CDR3 is TGTGCCATCAGGACAGCCGCGGGGACAGATACGCAGTATTTT. This sequence joins TRBV28 and TRBJ2-3; the D call may be TRBD1 or TRBD2 (6 bases each). CDR3 length equals 14 residues. V lost 10 bases to trimming and J lost 3 bases, with 17 bases between them. Germline V gives CDR1 MDHEN, CDR2 SYDVKM. Complete variable domain (other parts from reference TRBV28 and TRBJ2-3): DVKVTQSSRYLVKRTGEKVFLECVQDMDHENMFWYRQDPGLGLRLIYFSYDVKMKEKGDIPEGYSVSREKKERFSLILESASTNQTSMYLCAIRTAAGTDTQYFGPGTRLTVL.

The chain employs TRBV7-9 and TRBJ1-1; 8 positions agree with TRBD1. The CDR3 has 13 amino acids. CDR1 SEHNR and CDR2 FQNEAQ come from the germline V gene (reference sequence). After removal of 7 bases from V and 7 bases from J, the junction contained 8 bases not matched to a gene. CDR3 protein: CASTPDRAIEAFF. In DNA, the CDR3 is TGTGCCAGCACTCCGGACAGGGCGATTGAAGCTTTCTTT.

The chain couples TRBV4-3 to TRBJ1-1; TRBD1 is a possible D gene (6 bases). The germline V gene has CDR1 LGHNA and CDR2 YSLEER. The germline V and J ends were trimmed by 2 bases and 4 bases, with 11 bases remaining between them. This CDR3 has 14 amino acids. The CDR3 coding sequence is TGCGCCAGCAGCCAACACACAGGGTCCACTGAAGCTTTCTTT. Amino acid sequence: CASSQHTGSTEAFF.

CDR3 sequence: CASSLPLEGLGTEAFF. The CDR3 DNA sequence: TGTGCCAGCAGTTTACCCCTGGAGGGGTTAGGCACTGAAGCTTTCTTT. This chain connects TRBV28 to TRBJ1-1, with D perhaps TRBD1 (5 bases). Between the trimmed V and J ends, which lost 2 bases and 4 bases, there was a span of 17 bases. CDR1 is MDHEN, CDR2 SYDVKM, per germline. This CDR3 is built from 16 residues. The full variable domain, its missing parts supplied by reference TRBV28 and TRBJ1-1, is DVKVTQSSRYLVKRTGEKVFLECVQDMDHENMFWYRQDPGLGLRLIYFSYDVKMKEKGDIPEGYSVSREKKERFSLILESASTNQTSMYLCASSLPLEGLGTEAFFGQGTRLTVV.

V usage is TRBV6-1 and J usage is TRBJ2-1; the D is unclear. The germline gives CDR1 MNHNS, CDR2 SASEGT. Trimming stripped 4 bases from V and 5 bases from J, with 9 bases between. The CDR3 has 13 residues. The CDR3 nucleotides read TGTGCCAGCAGTGTTGGAGTAGACAATGAGCAGTTCTTC. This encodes CASSVGVDNEQFF.

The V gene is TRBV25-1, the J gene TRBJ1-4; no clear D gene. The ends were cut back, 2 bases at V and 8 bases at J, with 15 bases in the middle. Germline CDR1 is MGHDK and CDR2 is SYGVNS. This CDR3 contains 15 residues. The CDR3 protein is CASSEGEAAGEKLFF. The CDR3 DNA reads TGTGCCAGCAGTGAAGGTGAGGCGGCCGGGGAAAAACTGTTTTTT.

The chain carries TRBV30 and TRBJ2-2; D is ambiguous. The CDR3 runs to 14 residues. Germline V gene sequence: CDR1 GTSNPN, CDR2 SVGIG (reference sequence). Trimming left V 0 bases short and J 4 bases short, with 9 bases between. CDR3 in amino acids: CAWSVSPSTGELFF. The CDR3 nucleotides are TGTGCCTGGAGTGTAAGTCCCAGCACCGGGGAGCTGTTTTTT.

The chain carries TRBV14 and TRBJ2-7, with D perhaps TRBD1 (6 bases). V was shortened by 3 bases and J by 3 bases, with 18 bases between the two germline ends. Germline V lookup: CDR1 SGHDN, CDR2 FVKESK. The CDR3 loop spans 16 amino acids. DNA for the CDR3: TGTGCCAGCAGCCATGTGATGGGCCGAGGGGGCTACGAGCAGTACTTC. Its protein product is CASSHVMGRGGYEQYF.

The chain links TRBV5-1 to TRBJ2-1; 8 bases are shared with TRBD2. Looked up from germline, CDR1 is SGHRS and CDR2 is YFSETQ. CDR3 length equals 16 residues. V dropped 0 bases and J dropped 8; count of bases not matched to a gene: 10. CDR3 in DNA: TGCGCCAGCAGCTTGGATCACGGGAGGGCCGTCGATGAGCAGTTCTTC. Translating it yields CASSLDHGRAVDEQFF.

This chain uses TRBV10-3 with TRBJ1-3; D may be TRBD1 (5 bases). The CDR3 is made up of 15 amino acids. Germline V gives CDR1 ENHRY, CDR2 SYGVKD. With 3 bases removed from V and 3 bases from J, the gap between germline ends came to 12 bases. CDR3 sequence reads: CAISDRGAGGNTIYF. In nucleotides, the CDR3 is TGTGCCATCAGTGATCGAGGGGCCGGTGGAAACACCATATATTTT.

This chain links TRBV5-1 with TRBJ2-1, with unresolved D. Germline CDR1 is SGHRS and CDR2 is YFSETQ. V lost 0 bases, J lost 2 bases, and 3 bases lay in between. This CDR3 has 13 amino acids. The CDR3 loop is CASSLEPYNEQFF. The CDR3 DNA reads TGCGCCAGCAGCTTGGAACCCTACAATGAGCAGTTCTTC.

The CDR3 sequence is CASSRGGGGNQPQHF. CDR3 nucleotide sequence: TGTGCCAGCAGCCGGGGAGGGGGCGGCAATCAGCCCCAGCATTTT. This chain joins TRBV2 and TRBJ1-5, with 7 bases that match TRBD1. The CDR3 has 15 amino acids. The trim removed 6 bases at V and 2 bases at J, leaving 7 bases unmatched. Germline CDR1 and CDR2: SNHLY and FYNNEI. The full variable domain, in which reference TRBV2 and TRBJ1-5 provide the parts outside the CDR3, is EPEVTQTPSHQVTQMGQEVILRCVPISNHLYFYWYRQILGQKVEFLVSFYNNEISEKSEIFDDQFSVERPDGSNFTLKIRSTKLEDSAMYFCASSRGGGGNQPQHFGDGTRLSIL.

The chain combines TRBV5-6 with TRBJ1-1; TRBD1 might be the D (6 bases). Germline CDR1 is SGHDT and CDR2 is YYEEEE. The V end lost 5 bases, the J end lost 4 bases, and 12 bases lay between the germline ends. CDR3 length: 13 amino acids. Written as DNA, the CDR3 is TGTGCCAGCAGGACCAGAGGGGGCACTGAAGCTTTCTTT. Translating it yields CASRTRGGTEAFF.

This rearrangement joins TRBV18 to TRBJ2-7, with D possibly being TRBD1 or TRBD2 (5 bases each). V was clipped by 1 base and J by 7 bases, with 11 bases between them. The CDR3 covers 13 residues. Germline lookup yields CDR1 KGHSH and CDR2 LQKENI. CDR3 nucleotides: TGTGCCAGCTCACCACTTGGGTGGGGGGAGCAGTACGTC. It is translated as CASSPLGWGEQYV.